This entry is about one T cell receptor (beta chain). This entry is derived from a study of blood T cell repertoires in COVID-19. Study background: The samples span acute and convalescent COVID-19 from the United States, Italy and Spain. The analysed material was cDNA or gDNA that came from T cells, B-cell-depleted T cells, or PBMCs.

Germline trimming cut 6 bases from V and 3 bases from J; bases unmatched to any gene: 3. The CDR3 consists of 14 residues. Germline CDR1 and CDR2: WSHSY and SAAADI. In the original analysis: Estimation of nucleated cell counts relied on the amplification of reference gene primers. Here immunoSEQ multiplex PCR was the method, and the copy in TCRdb shows in-frame clones only, minus some. V and J calls and clone size are copied from that table; D and trimming were computed from the DNA. The sample has 200,000 to 300,000 clones, approximately 87% seen once. The sequence was obtained from a human donor in a cohort sampled during active COVID-19. The sample was peripheral blood. This chain connects TRBV10-2 to TRBJ2-4, with 9 bases that match TRBD1. CDR3 in amino acids: CASRKTGGKNIQYF. For the CDR3, the DNA is TGCGCCAGCAGGAAGACAGGGGGCAAAAACATTCAGTACTTC.